The rows below give T cell receptor beta chains drawn from one sample of a study of OX40 agonist ivuxolimab in advanced cancers. Produced via immunoSEQ multiplex PCR; TCRdb's table is partial and in-frame only. Altogether under 80,000 clones are present, around 91% being singletons, with the ten largest covering around 2%. The material sequenced was CD4+ or CD8+ T cells sorted from blood, taken in a trial of the OX40 agonist ivuxolimab. The receptors originated from an adult with an advanced solid tumor such as melanoma, head and neck, liver or kidney cancer. CDR3s include the opening cysteine and the closing phenylalanine or tryptophan. A D gene is named only where the DNA matches it firmly. Clone size is given for some rows only: seen once, a few or many times, or a class if the clone is expanded.

clone_size: .
cdr3_length: 14
d_call: .
v_call: TRBV7-2
j_call: TRBJ2-7
cdr3_nt: TGTGCCAGCAGCTTAGGGGTCCTCGCAAGCGAGCAGTACTTC
cdr3_aa: CASSLGVLASEQYF

clone_size: .
cdr3_length: 17
d_call: .
v_call: TRBV7-9
j_call: TRBJ2-1
cdr3_nt: TGTGCCAGCAGCTTAGTCTGGGAGGAGGGACAGAACAATGAGCAGTTCTTC
cdr3_aa: CASSLVWEEGQNNEQFF

clone_size: .
cdr3_length: 14
d_call: .
v_call: TRBV28
j_call: TRBJ1-1
cdr3_nt: TGTGCCAGCAGTTTGTCCCCCCTGGACACTGAAGCTTTCTTT
cdr3_aa: CASSLSPLDTEAFF

clone_size: once
cdr3_length: 15
d_call: TRBD1
v_call: TRBV6-5
j_call: TRBJ1-3
cdr3_nt: TGTGCCAGCGAACCGGGACAGGGGGCTGGAAACACCATATATTTT
cdr3_aa: CASEPGQGAGNTIYF

clone_size: once
cdr3_length: 13
d_call: .
v_call: TRBV19
j_call: TRBJ2-7
cdr3_nt: TGTGCCAGTAGTAGGAGGGCCGGAAACGAGCAGTACTTC
cdr3_aa: CASSRRAGNEQYF

clone_size: once
cdr3_length: 15
d_call: .
v_call: TRBV5-6
j_call: TRBJ1-3
cdr3_nt: TGTGCCAGCAGCCCCGGGATCCACTCTGGAAACACCATATATTTT
cdr3_aa: CASSPGIHSGNTIYF

clone_size: once
cdr3_length: 14
d_call: TRBD1
v_call: TRBV19
j_call: TRBJ2-3
cdr3_nt: TGTGCCAGTAGTACACAGGGGGCCGGGGATACGCAGTATTTT
cdr3_aa: CASSTQGAGDTQYF

clone_size: .
cdr3_length: 13
d_call: .
v_call: TRBV27
j_call: TRBJ1-4
cdr3_nt: TGTGCCAGCAGTTTATCTCCCGGTCGAAAACTGTTTTTT
cdr3_aa: CASSLSPGRKLFF

clone_size: .
cdr3_length: 20
d_call: TRBD1
v_call: TRBV27
j_call: TRBJ2-3
cdr3_nt: TGTGCCAGCAGTTTATCTGGGACAGGGGGCACTTTAGGATCGACAGATACGCAGTATTTT
cdr3_aa: CASSLSGTGGTLGSTDTQYF

clone_size: .
cdr3_length: 14
d_call: .
v_call: TRBV6-5
j_call: TRBJ2-2
cdr3_nt: TGTGCCAGCAGGGGACGTGTGAACACCGGGGAGCTGTTTTTT
cdr3_aa: CASRGRVNTGELFF

clone_size: .
cdr3_length: 15
d_call: TRBD1
v_call: TRBV7-6
j_call: TRBJ2-3
cdr3_nt: TGTGCCAGCAGCCGACAGGGGCATATCACAGATACGCAGTATTTT
cdr3_aa: CASSRQGHITDTQYF

clone_size: .
cdr3_length: 15
d_call: .
v_call: TRBV6-4
j_call: TRBJ2-3
cdr3_nt: TGTGCCAGCAGTGACACGTGGGCTAGCACAGATACGCAGTATTTT
cdr3_aa: CASSDTWASTDTQYF

clone_size: .
cdr3_length: 15
d_call: TRBD1
v_call: TRBV7-2
j_call: TRBJ2-7
cdr3_nt: TGTGCCAGCAGCTCCTCCGGGACAGCCGCCTACGAGCAGTACTTC
cdr3_aa: CASSSSGTAAYEQYF

clone_size: .
cdr3_length: 19
d_call: .
v_call: TRBV6-1
j_call: TRBJ1-1
cdr3_nt: TGTGCCAGCAGTGGTGTCAGGATCAGAAGACTCCTCAGGATCACTGAAGCTTTCTTT
cdr3_aa: CASSGVRIRRLLRITEAFF

clone_size: .
cdr3_length: 16
d_call: .
v_call: TRBV4-3
j_call: TRBJ2-2
cdr3_nt: TGCGCCAGCAGCCAAGATTCAAGGACGAACACCGGGGAGCTGTTTTTT
cdr3_aa: CASSQDSRTNTGELFF

clone_size: .
cdr3_length: 18
d_call: TRBD2
v_call: TRBV5-1
j_call: TRBJ2-3
cdr3_nt: TGCGCCAGCAGCTCAGGACTAGCGGGGGGGCCGAGCACAGATACGCAGTATTTT
cdr3_aa: CASSSGLAGGPSTDTQYF

clone_size: .
cdr3_length: 11
d_call: .
v_call: TRBV6-5
j_call: TRBJ1-2
cdr3_nt: TGTGCCAGCCGAATCTCAGGGACCTACACCTTC
cdr3_aa: CASRISGTYTF

clone_size: .
cdr3_length: 13
d_call: .
v_call: TRBV5-1
j_call: TRBJ2-1
cdr3_nt: TGCGCCAGCAGCTTTCAGGGTTACAATGAACAGTTCTTC
cdr3_aa: CASSFQGYNEQFF

clone_size: .
cdr3_length: 14
d_call: TRBD1
v_call: TRBV10-3
j_call: TRBJ1-4
cdr3_nt: TGTGCCATCAGCCAGGGGGCATTAGGCGAAAAACTGTTTTTT
cdr3_aa: CAISQGALGEKLFF

clone_size: .
cdr3_length: 15
d_call: TRBD2
v_call: TRBV19
j_call: TRBJ2-1
cdr3_nt: TGTGCCAGTAGGCGACTAGCGGGAGGGTGGGATGAGCAGTTCTTC
cdr3_aa: CASRRLAGGWDEQFF

clone_size: .
cdr3_length: 18
d_call: .
v_call: TRBV10-3
j_call: TRBJ2-3
cdr3_nt: TGTGCCATCAGTGAGTCGAGCGCGGTGGGTAGCTTGACAGATACGCAGTATTTT
cdr3_aa: CAISESSAVGSLTDTQYF

clone_size: .
cdr3_length: 16
d_call: .
v_call: TRBV7-2
j_call: TRBJ2-1
cdr3_nt: TGTGCCAGCAGCCCCGAGGGGAGCGGCTTCTACAATGAGCAGTTCTTC
cdr3_aa: CASSPEGSGFYNEQFF

clone_size: .
cdr3_length: 15
d_call: .
v_call: TRBV11-2
j_call: TRBJ1-1
cdr3_nt: TGTGCCAGCAGCTTAGTGGGGGTACTGAACACTGAAGCTTTCTTT
cdr3_aa: CASSLVGVLNTEAFF

clone_size: .
cdr3_length: 15
d_call: TRBD2
v_call: TRBV5-6
j_call: TRBJ2-5
cdr3_nt: TGTGCCAGCAGCCCGGGGACTAGCGTTCGGGAGACCCAGTACTTC
cdr3_aa: CASSPGTSVRETQYF

clone_size: .
cdr3_length: 16
d_call: .
v_call: TRBV5-1
j_call: TRBJ1-4
cdr3_nt: TGCGCCAGCAGCTTGAACGGGGGGCCGACTAATGAAAAACTGTTTTTT
cdr3_aa: CASSLNGGPTNEKLFF

clone_size: .
cdr3_length: 13
d_call: TRBD1
v_call: TRBV28
j_call: TRBJ1-1
cdr3_nt: TGTGCCAGCAGTCCGTCGACAGGGATTGAAGCTTTCTTT
cdr3_aa: CASSPSTGIEAFF

clone_size: once
cdr3_length: 14
d_call: .
v_call: TRBV5-1
j_call: TRBJ1-2
cdr3_nt: TGCGCCAGCAGGGTCGAGGCAGGGTCCTATGGCTACACCTTC
cdr3_aa: CASRVEAGSYGYTF

clone_size: .
cdr3_length: 13
d_call: TRBD1
v_call: TRBV10-2
j_call: TRBJ1-3
cdr3_nt: TGCGCCAGCCGGACAGGCGGTGGAAACACCATATATTTT
cdr3_aa: CASRTGGGNTIYF

clone_size: .
cdr3_length: 14
d_call: TRBD2
v_call: TRBV6-5
j_call: TRBJ2-7
cdr3_nt: TGTGCCAGCAGTTACGGGGGGGTTAGGCACGAGCAGTACTTC
cdr3_aa: CASSYGGVRHEQYF

clone_size: .
cdr3_length: 13
d_call: TRBD2
v_call: TRBV6-5
j_call: TRBJ2-3
cdr3_nt: TGTGCCAGCAGCTTAGCGGGGACAGATACGCAGTATTTT
cdr3_aa: CASSLAGTDTQYF

clone_size: .
cdr3_length: 14
d_call: .
v_call: TRBV28
j_call: TRBJ2-7
cdr3_nt: TGTGCCAGCAGTTTAGGTTGGAGCTCCTACGAGCAGTACTTC
cdr3_aa: CASSLGWSSYEQYF

clone_size: .
cdr3_length: 15
d_call: .
v_call: TRBV18
j_call: TRBJ1-1
cdr3_nt: TGTGCCAGCTCACCGATGGGGACGGCGAACACTGAAGCTTTCTTT
cdr3_aa: CASSPMGTANTEAFF

clone_size: .
cdr3_length: 12
d_call: .
v_call: TRBV28
j_call: TRBJ2-7
cdr3_nt: TGTGCCAGCAGTTTAGGGGGCTACGAGCAGTACTTC
cdr3_aa: CASSLGGYEQYF

clone_size: .
cdr3_length: 15
d_call: TRBD2
v_call: TRBV25-1
j_call: TRBJ2-3
cdr3_nt: TGTGCCAGCAGCTTAGCGGGGGGACTCACAGATACGCAGTATTTT
cdr3_aa: CASSLAGGLTDTQYF

clone_size: once
cdr3_length: 13
d_call: .
v_call: TRBV5-1
j_call: TRBJ2-5
cdr3_nt: TGCGCCAGCAGCGCGAACTACCAAGAGACCCAGTACTTC
cdr3_aa: CASSANYQETQYF

clone_size: .
cdr3_length: 11
d_call: TRBD1
v_call: TRBV6-5
j_call: TRBJ1-1
cdr3_nt: TGTGCCAGCAGTCGGGACAGAGAAGCTTTCTTT
cdr3_aa: CASSRDREAFF

clone_size: .
cdr3_length: 14
d_call: .
v_call: TRBV13
j_call: TRBJ1-2
cdr3_nt: TGTGCCAGCAGCTCCACTCAGGCAGGCACTGGCTACACCTTC
cdr3_aa: CASSSTQAGTGYTF

clone_size: .
cdr3_length: 15
d_call: .
v_call: TRBV28
j_call: TRBJ2-6
cdr3_nt: TGTGCCAGCAGTATCGAGGCAGCGGGGGCCAACGTCCTGACTTTC
cdr3_aa: CASSIEAAGANVLTF

clone_size: once
cdr3_length: 16
d_call: TRBD1
v_call: TRBV19
j_call: TRBJ1-3
cdr3_nt: TGTGCCAGTACTCTACAGGGGGCAAGCTCTGGAAACACCATATATTTT
cdr3_aa: CASTLQGASSGNTIYF

clone_size: .
cdr3_length: 12
d_call: .
v_call: TRBV29-1
j_call: TRBJ1-2
cdr3_nt: TGCAGCGTTAAGGAATTAAACTATGGCTACACCTTC
cdr3_aa: CSVKELNYGYTF

clone_size: .
cdr3_length: 16
d_call: TRBD1
v_call: TRBV19
j_call: TRBJ1-3
cdr3_nt: TGTGCCAGTAGTACTCCCGGACAGGGCGCTGGAAACACCATATATTTT
cdr3_aa: CASSTPGQGAGNTIYF

clone_size: .
cdr3_length: 15
d_call: TRBD1
v_call: TRBV5-1
j_call: TRBJ2-1
cdr3_nt: TGCGCCAGCAGCGCCGGGACAGGGGTCTACAATGAGCAGTTCTTC
cdr3_aa: CASSAGTGVYNEQFF

clone_size: .
cdr3_length: 15
d_call: .
v_call: TRBV6-6
j_call: TRBJ1-5
cdr3_nt: TGTGCCAGCAGTTCCCAGGGTGTTGGCAATCAGCCCCAGCATTTT
cdr3_aa: CASSSQGVGNQPQHF

clone_size: few
cdr3_length: 15
d_call: TRBD1
v_call: TRBV4-3
j_call: TRBJ1-1
cdr3_nt: TGCGCCAGCAGCCTAACTCAGGGGGTGAAAACTGAAGCTTTCTTT
cdr3_aa: CASSLTQGVKTEAFF

clone_size: .
cdr3_length: 13
d_call: TRBD2
v_call: TRBV29-1
j_call: TRBJ2-4
cdr3_nt: TGCAGCGTTGGAGGGAGGGGAGGAAACATTCAGTACTTC
cdr3_aa: CSVGGRGGNIQYF

clone_size: .
cdr3_length: 13
d_call: .
v_call: TRBV7-2
j_call: TRBJ2-5
cdr3_nt: TGTGCCAGCAGCTCCAGGGGTGGGGAGACCCAGTACTTC
cdr3_aa: CASSSRGGETQYF

clone_size: .
cdr3_length: 12
d_call: .
v_call: TRBV28
j_call: TRBJ1-2
cdr3_nt: TGTGCCAGCAGTCAATTCAGGGATGGCTACACCTTC
cdr3_aa: CASSQFRDGYTF

clone_size: .
cdr3_length: 17
d_call: TRBD2
v_call: TRBV4-3
j_call: TRBJ2-7
cdr3_nt: TGCGCCAGCAGCCAAGCCTACTTAGCGGGAACAAACTACGAGCAGTACTTC
cdr3_aa: CASSQAYLAGTNYEQYF